Listed below are T cell receptor beta chains from one sample, sequenced in a study of CD8+ T cells in alopecia areata. The assay was immunoSEQ multiplex PCR, and TCRdb's table has in-frame clones only and misses some. This sample carries about 160,000 clones, around 47% of them seen once, and the ten largest clones take around 7%. The specimen was CD4+ T cells sorted from blood. All receptors derive from a human donor with alopecia areata. Each CDR3 is given with its conserved first and last residue. D genes are given only for firm matches. Rows may omit the clone size; those that give it use once, few, many or a size class.

abundance	d_gene	v_gene	j_gene	CDR3nt	CDR3aa
few	TRBD2	TRBV4-1	TRBJ2-3	TGCGCCAGCAGTTGGGGCGGGAGCGCAGATACGCAGTATTTT	CASSWGGSADTQYF
.	TRBD2	TRBV5-1	TRBJ2-1	TGCGCCAGCAGCTTGGCTGGCGGGAGGATACTTGGTGAGCAGTTCTTC	CASSLAGGRILGEQFF
once	.	TRBV6-5	TRBJ2-5	TGTGCCAGCAGTTACTCCCAAACCCAGACCCAGTACTTC	CASSYSQTQTQYF
.	.	TRBV29-1	TRBJ2-1	TGCAGCGTTGGATTAGATTACTCCTACAATGAGCAGTTCTTC	CSVGLDYSYNEQFF
.	.	TRBV19	TRBJ1-5	TGTGCCAGTACCCCCTGGGACACAAGTTCCTCCTATAGCAATCAGCCCCAGCATTTT	CASTPWDTSSSYSNQPQHF
.	TRBD2	TRBV29-1	TRBJ2-3	TGCAGCGCAGCGGGAGGGTTCCCCTCCACAGATACGCAGTATTTT	CSAAGGFPSTDTQYF
.	TRBD2	TRBV29-1	TRBJ2-5	TGCAGCGTTCTCCAGGGACTAGCTCAAGAGACCCAGTACTTC	CSVLQGLAQETQYF
.	TRBD2	TRBV28	TRBJ2-1	TGTGCCAGCAGGCCCGGGACTAGCCTTCCCTACAATGAGCAGTTCTTC	CASRPGTSLPYNEQFF
.	TRBD2	TRBV30	TRBJ2-7	TGTGCCTGGAGCCTCATAGCGGGAGTCACCCAATTC	CAWSLIAGVTQF
.	.	TRBV29-1	TRBJ1-5	TGCAGCGTTGTCGGCCGGGACAACAATCAGCCCCAGCATTTT	CSVVGRDNNQPQHF
.	.	TRBV2	TRBJ2-3	TGTGCCAGCAGGGACAACACAGATACGCAGTATTTT	CASRDNTDTQYF
few	.	TRBV7-9	TRBJ1-5	TGTGCCAGCAGCTTAGCATCGGGGGGCGTTGGCAATCAGCCCCAGCATTTT	CASSLASGGVGNQPQHF
few	.	TRBV18	TRBJ1-3	TGTGCCAGCTCACGGGTAGACGTATCTGGAAACACCATATATTTT	CASSRVDVSGNTIYF